The present T cell receptor beta chain was sequenced within a study of T cell repertoires in cytomegalovirus infection. Study information: Public TCR beta signatures provided an indication of both CMV infection and a matching HLA type.

TCRdb redid the calling of the reads with MiXCR, one entry per CDR3 protein. The table has 490,000 or so distinct CDR3 sequences, 11% seen once. The CDR3 is 14 amino acids. CDR1 and CDR2 from the germline V gene are SQVTM and ANQGSEA. There are many counts of this clonotype. Its antigen remains unknown. At one end, the junction sequence differs from germline, possibly due to a read error. Findings and caveats of the study: Cumulated frequencies of public TCR beta families served to identify carriers of CMV plus the relevant HLA. HLA-C-restricted TCR beta clonotypes specific for CMV led the ex vivo response.

The clonotype comes from a human donor in good health (CMV status not recorded). Some clones in this sample may be carry-over from other donors' samples. The chain recombines TRBV29-1 with TRBJ1-4; the match to TRBD1 covers 8 bases. The specimen was PBMCs. The CDR3 loop is CSAEGTGGDEKLFF. CDR3 sequence (DNA): TGCAGCGCTGAAGGCACAGGGGGGGATGAAAAACTGTTTTTT.